These T cell receptor beta chains were read from a single sample in a study of blood T cell repertoires in COVID-19. Generated by immunoSEQ multiplex PCR, the TCRdb table keeps only in-frame clones and is missing some. Of 300,000 or so clones listed, around nine tenths were seen once; the top ten hold roughly 1.1%. Sequencing was performed on PBMCs or T cells enriched from blood (not recorded which). The receptors here all came from a woman under 40 who had recovered from COVID-19. Each CDR3 is given with its conserved first and last residue. The D gene is left open where the match is weak.

>16|TRBD2|TRBJ2-1|TRBV14
CASSQIAGAPYNEQFF
>16|NA|TRBJ1-6|TRBV6-1
CASSEEGTLYNSPLHF
>14|TRBD1|TRBJ1-2|TRBV29-1
CSVDGGQGAFGYTF
>13|TRBD1|TRBJ2-5|TRBV27
CASTPPGGETQYF
>14|NA|TRBJ1-1|TRBV5-1
CASRLETGNTEAFF
>15|NA|TRBJ2-3|TRBV20-1
CSASLAGTPGDTQYF
>15|NA|TRBJ1-6|TRBV28
CASSAPGAADSPLHF
>14|TRBD2|TRBJ2-7|TRBV6-5
CASTRTSDSYEQYF
>13|NA|TRBJ1-5|TRBV6-5
CASRTQINQPQHF
>14|NA|TRBJ2-1|TRBV19
CASSQGLETNEQFF